The clone carrying this T cell receptor beta chain was recorded at least ten times. The target antigen is unknown. iRepertoire HTBI primers and Arm-PCR of CDR3 regions built TCR beta libraries. TCRdb called the multiplex PCR reads again in MiXCR, with one record for every CDR3 protein. The data show 350,000 to 450,000 distinct CDR3 sequences, roughly 17% seen once. The time point was: newly diagnosed GD, antithyroid drugs for less than 3 months. Researchers made the TCR library from RNA that was extracted from PBMCs. This specimen belongs to a study of regulatory T cells in long-lasting Graves disease. Trimming left V 2 bases short and J 7 bases short, with 11 bases between. CDR3 length: 13 residues. Germline values: CDR1 MDHEN, CDR2 SYDVKM. Study-wide results and limits: Persistent patients had a count of shared public clonotypes (around 2,500) that exceeded that of new patients (about 970).

The same sample was also studied in work on T cells in Graves' hyperthyroidism and ophthalmopathy. According to that study: Researchers barred patients who had uncontrolled infection, other autoimmune disease, pregnancy or lactation.

The TCR was taken from a man aged 40-49 years with Graves disease. This chain connects TRBV28 to TRBJ1-2; D not certain. The input for sequencing was peripheral blood mononuclear cells (PBMCs), taken at new diagnosis, from a patient treated with antithyroid drugs. CDR3 nucleotide sequence: TGTGCCAGCAGTTTACCGCAGGTTGGTGGCTACACCTTC. Amino acids: CASSLPQVGGYTF.